The present entry profiles one T cell receptor beta chain with its context. This sample is part of a study of OX40 agonist ivuxolimab in advanced cancers. Germline values: CDR1 MNHEY, CDR2 SMNVEV (reference sequence). The J segment lost 4 bases and the V segment lost 9 bases, leaving 11 bases of the junction unmatched. This CDR3 contains 15 residues. The timepoints at which blood was sampled were baseline, cycle 4 day 1, and cycle 7 day 1. The method was immunoSEQ multiplex PCR; TCRdb's version includes in-frame clones alone and lacks a portion of them. Of just over 95,000 clones in the sample, approximately 86% were seen once.

This clonotype was sampled from an adult with an advanced solid tumor such as melanoma, head and neck, liver or kidney cancer. V is TRBV27 and J is TRBJ1-4, with TRBD1 matching over 7 bases. The source was CD4+ or CD8+ T cells sorted from blood, collected in a trial of the OX40 agonist ivuxolimab. The CDR3 protein is CARSARDSDNEKLFF. The CDR3 coding sequence is TGTGCCAGGAGCGCTAGGGACAGCGATAATGAAAAACTGTTTTTT. The variable domain in full, completed from reference TRBV27 and TRBJ1-4, reads EAQVTQNPRYLITVTGKKLTVTCSQNMNHEYMSWYRQDPGLGLRQIYYSMNVEVTDKGDVPEGYKVSRKEKRNFPLILESPSPNQTSLYFCARSARDSDNEKLFFGSGTQLSVL.